This T cell receptor (beta chain) was obtained from a study of blood T cell repertoires in COVID-19. Study information: The study drew acute and convalescent COVID-19 samples from the United States, Italy and Spain. The analysed material was cDNA or gDNA that came from T cells, B-cell-depleted T cells, or PBMCs.

In the authors' workflow: Amplified reference gene primers provided the basis for estimating nucleated cell counts. Only in-frame clones appear in the TCRdb table, and some are missing; sequencing was by immunoSEQ multiplex PCR. V, J and clone size are taken as reported in that table, and D and trimming were inferred from the DNA itself. Found here are over 85,000 clones, around 84% of them singletons; the top ten hold around 4.5%. Trimming removed 5 bases at V and 4 bases at J, with 15 bases between. The CDR3 length is 15 residues. Germline CDR1 SEHNR, CDR2 FQNEAQ (reference sequence). The sequence came from a human donor in a cohort sampled during active COVID-19. The source material was peripheral blood. The chain has TRBV7-9 and TRBJ1-5; D is ambiguous. The CDR3 region is CASSPLGATNQPQHF. CDR3 in DNA: TGTGCCAGCAGCCCTCTAGGAGCGACTAATCAGCCCCAGCATTTT. Supplemented by reference TRBV7-9 and TRBJ1-5, the full variable domain reads DTGVSQNPRHKITKRGQNVTFRCDPISEHNRLYWYRQTLGQGPEFLTYFQNEAQLEKSRLLSDRFSAERPKGSFSTLEIQRTEQGDSAMYLCASSPLGATNQPQHFGDGTRLSIL.